These 23 T cell receptor beta chains came from one sample sequenced in a study of T-cell reconstitution after alpha-beta-depleted transplantation in children. TCRbeta library preparation incorporated unique molecular identifiers. MiXCR, run by TCRdb on the PCR reads, gives a single entry per CDR3 protein. The sample holds about 300,000 distinct CDR3 sequences, roughly 9.1% seen once. Sequencing used PBMCs, obtained before TCRalphabeta/CD19-depleted stem cell transplant. The origin of the receptors is a boy less than two years old with acute myeloid leukemia, due to receive a stem cell transplant.

This clonotype was seen repeatedly, ten times or more. The chain carries TRBV11-3 and TRBJ1-1; weak D call: TRBD1 (5 bases). Trimming removed 0 bases from V and 4 bases from J, with 9 bases in between. Germline V gene lookup returns CDR1 SGHNT and CDR2 YENEEA. There are 14 residues in the CDR3. The CDR3 coding sequence is TGTGCCAGCAGCTTAGAAGGGGAAGGCACTGAAGCTTTCTTT. It translates to CASSLEGEGTEAFF.

This clonotype was detected ten times or more. V is TRBV7-8 and J is TRBJ1-4, with TRBD1 as a possible D gene (6 bases). Germline CDR1 and CDR2: SGHVS and FQNEAQ. V lost 6 bases and J lost 8, with 16 bases in between. The CDR3 totals 14 residues. The CDR3 DNA is TGTGCCAGCAGGCCTACAGGGCGCGGCGAAAAACTGTTTTTT. It encodes CASRPTGRGEKLFF.

In the case of this clonotype: This may arise from a read error, as a much more abundant clone is one base away. The genes are TRBV27 and TRBJ2-1, with 12 positions matching TRBD2. The length of the CDR3 is 16 residues. Trimming took 2 bases from V and 8 from J; bases not matched to a gene: 7. Germline CDR1 is MNHEY and CDR2 is SMNVEV (reference sequence). CDR3 in amino acids: CASSLLLAGGPYEQFF. The CDR3 DNA follows: TGTGCCAGCAGTTTACTGCTAGCGGGAGGGCCGTATGAGCAGTTCTTC.

The table lists this clonotype with many counts. V usage is TRBV29-1 and J usage is TRBJ2-3, with 7 bases aligning to TRBD1. The CDR3 contains 14 residues. CDR1 and CDR2 (germline): SQVTM, ANQGSEA. The trim removed 3 bases at V and 2 bases at J, leaving 5 bases unmatched. CDR3 nucleotide sequence: TGCAGCGTTGAGGACAGGACGGACACAGATACGCAGTATTTT. This gives the protein CSVEDRTDTDTQYF.

This clonotype was detected ten times or more. The rearrangement joins TRBV29-1 to TRBJ1-4; 7 nucleotides match TRBD1. The CDR3 length is 13 residues. The junction had 9 bases not matched to a gene; V was cut back by 7 bases and J by 7 bases. Germline V gene lookup returns CDR1 SQVTM and CDR2 ANQGSEA. This CDR3 reads CSARDSAREKLFF. The CDR3 nucleotides read TGCAGCGCCCGGGACAGTGCGCGTGAAAAACTGTTTTTT.

In regard to this clonotype: Since the CDR3 does not end with the conserved phenylalanine or tryptophan, this likely comes from a read error. V and J are TRBV15 and TRBJ2-1, with 7 bases fitting TRBD1. After removal of 1 base from V and 9 bases from J, the junction contained 12 bases not matched to a gene. The CDR3 has 16 residues. CDR1 is LNHNV and CDR2 is YYDKDF in the germline V gene (reference sequence). CDR3 bases: TGTGCCACCAGCAGAGCTGGGACAGCGGCCTTGGGTGAGCAGTTCCTC. Its translation is CATSRAGTAALGEQFL.

Note on this clonotype: A single base separates this from a much larger clone, so it may be a read error. V and J are TRBV5-1 and TRBJ2-7; D may be TRBD1 (6 bases). Germline lookup yields CDR1 SGHRS and CDR2 YFSETQ. The germline V and J ends were trimmed by 4 bases and 3 bases, with 11 bases remaining between them. The CDR3 has 13 amino acids. In DNA, the CDR3 is TGCGCCAGCAGCCGGGACATGGTCTACGAGCAGTACTTC. Protein: CASSRDMVYEQYF.

This clonotype was recorded many times. This sequence joins TRBV9 and TRBJ2-2, with D possibly matching TRBD1 (5 bases). CDR1 SGDLS and CDR2 YYNGEE come from the germline V gene. V shed 4 bases and J shed 0 bases, with 13 bases lying between them. The CDR3 sequence is 16 residues long. In DNA, the CDR3 is TGTGCCAGCAGCCCTCGACAGCCTACGAACACCGGGGAGCTGTTTTTT. The encoded protein is CASSPRQPTNTGELFF.

The chain employs TRBV24-1 and TRBJ2-3; TRBD2 matches 10 bases. CDR3 length equals 15 residues. Germline V lookup: CDR1 KGHDR, CDR2 SFDVKD. The trim removed 6 bases at V and 1 base at J, leaving 3 bases unmatched. Here the CDR3 DNA reads TGTGCCACCAGTCCTAGCGGGGGTGGCACAGATACGCAGTATTTT. This gives the protein CATSPSGGGTDTQYF.

This clonotype occurred many times. The chain carries TRBV12-3 or TRBV12-4 and TRBJ1-5, with D hard to call. The V end was cut by 6 bases, the J end by 7 bases, with 10 bases between. This CDR3 has 12 amino acids. CDR3 protein: CASSPGEQPQHF. In DNA form, the CDR3 reads TGTGCCAGCAGCCCAGGAGAACAGCCCCAGCATTTT.

This clonotype was detected ten times or more. This CDR3 reads CSARKGAGGLMETQYF. The CDR3, as DNA: TGCAGTGCTAGAAAAGGGGCAGGGGGCCTTATGGAGACCCAGTACTTC. This sequence joins TRBV20-1 and TRBJ2-5, with TRBD1 identical over 8 bases. CDR1 is DFQATT and CDR2 is SNEGSKA in the germline V gene (reference sequence). The CDR3 totals 16 residues. Trimming took 2 bases from V and 5 from J; bases not matched to a gene: 13.

The V gene is TRBV24-1, the J gene TRBJ1-5; D call uncertain. The CDR3 extends over 14 amino acids. Germline V gene data show CDR1 as KGHDR and CDR2 as SFDVKD. V gave up 10 bases and J gave up 0 bases, with 12 bases separating them. In DNA, the CDR3 is TGTGCCACTAGGATCGGGTATAGCAATCAGCCCCAGCATTTT. Translation gives CATRIGYSNQPQHF.

This clonotype appeared many times. This chain links TRBV6-1 with TRBJ2-1; TRBD1 agrees at 8 bases. Germline V gene data show CDR1 as MNHNS and CDR2 as SASEGT. Germline trimming cut 4 bases from V and 5 bases from J; bases unmatched to any gene: 7. The CDR3 is made up of 15 amino acids. Written as DNA, the CDR3 is TGTGCCAGCAGTGGGACCGGGACAGGTGACAATGAGCAGTTCTTC. Its protein is CASSGTGTGDNEQFF.

This clonotype was found many times. V gene TRBV6-5 combines with J gene TRBJ1-1, with D tentatively TRBD1 (6 bases). The ends were cut back, 0 bases at V and 8 bases at J, with 13 bases in the middle. The length of the CDR3 is 14 residues. The germline gives CDR1 MNHEY, CDR2 SVGAGI. CDR3 nucleotides: TGTGCCAGCAGTTACTCACCGGGACAATCGGAAGCTTTCTTT. The encoded protein is CASSYSPGQSEAFF.

The V and J genes are TRBV5-5 and TRBJ2-5; D ambiguous. Trimming removed 7 bases at V and 4 bases at J, with 8 bases between. This CDR3 has 11 residues. Per germline, CDR1 SGHKS and CDR2 YYEKEE (reference sequence). The CDR3 protein is CASQALETQYF. CDR3 in DNA: TGTGCCAGCCAGGCGTTAGAGACCCAGTACTTC.

This clonotype was seen more than once but under ten times. This chain uses TRBV19 with TRBJ2-7; D is ambiguous. Germline CDR1 and CDR2: LNHDA and SQIVND (reference sequence). Trimming left V 9 bases short and J 5 bases short, with 14 bases between. There are 12 residues in the CDR3. CDR3 nucleotides: TGTGCCAGCGGGCCCCGGACGAACGAGCAGTACTTC. It yields the protein CASGPRTNEQYF.

This clonotype was detected ten times or more. The chain has TRBV20-1 and TRBJ2-1; TRBD2 matches at 10 bases. The CDR3 extends over 12 amino acids. CDR1 DFQATT and CDR2 SNEGSKA come from the germline V gene (reference sequence). The V segment lost 6 bases and the J segment 9 bases; nucleotides outside the gene matches: 5. The CDR3 coding sequence is TGCAGTGCCTTTAGCGGGAGGTTTGAGCAGTTCTTC. Protein product: CSAFSGRFEQFF.

In its sample, this clonotype was seen many times. The chain combines TRBV12-3 or TRBV12-4 with TRBJ1-4; TRBD1 might be the D (5 bases). CDR3 size: 16 residues. Deletions cut 2 bases from V and 5 bases from J, with 15 bases between. As DNA, the CDR3 is TGTGCCAGCAGTTTATTCGGCGGGGCAAGCAATGAAAAACTGTTTTTT. Its translation: CASSLFGGASNEKLFF.

This clonotype came up many times. V and J are TRBV3-1 and TRBJ1-1; D unresolved. The CDR3 is 12 residues long. V lost 9 bases, J lost 6 bases, and 14 bases lay in between. The germline CDR1 and CDR2 sequences are LGHDT and YNNKEL (reference sequence). CDR3 bases: TGTGCCAGTGGTCGAGGTCCATCTGAAGCTTTCTTT. It translates to CASGRGPSEAFF.

This clonotype was seen ten or more times. The rearrangement uses TRBV10-3 and TRBJ2-7; D remains ambiguous. The germline CDR1 and CDR2 sequences are ENHRY and SYGVKD. The CDR3 totals 12 residues. V gave up 5 bases and J gave up 1 base, with 6 bases separating them. The DNA for the CDR3 is TGTGCCATCAGTCACAGTTCCTACGAGCAGTACTTC. It translates to CAISHSSYEQYF.

This clonotype was picked up one time. V and J are TRBV19 and TRBJ1-1, with D perhaps TRBD1 (6 bases). CDR1 is LNHDA and CDR2 is SQIVND in the germline V gene (reference sequence). This CDR3 comprises 15 residues. V shed 6 bases and J shed 4 bases, with 18 bases lying between them. CDR3 DNA: TGTGCCAGTAGCGACGACAGGAGGGCGGGCACTGAAGCTTTCTTT. It codes for CASSDDRRAGTEAFF.

This chain connects TRBV7-9 to TRBJ2-3, with 11 bases lining up with TRBD2. The trim removed 0 bases at V and 5 bases at J, leaving 7 bases unmatched. The CDR3 sequence is 17 residues long. Germline assignment: CDR1 SEHNR and CDR2 FQNEAQ (reference sequence). CDR3 coding DNA: TGTGCCAGCAGCTTAGCAGACCTAGCGGGAGGAAGAGATACGCAGTATTTT. This encodes CASSLADLAGGRDTQYF.

This clonotype was found many times. The rearrangement joins TRBV12-3 or TRBV12-4 to TRBJ1-3; 9 bases fit TRBD1. The CDR3 length is 18 residues. With 7 bases clipped from V and 0 bases from J, the junction kept 13 bases outside the gene matches. The chain's CDR3 is CASIPKGDRDPSGNTIYF. The CDR3 DNA is TGTGCCAGCATCCCCAAGGGGGACAGGGATCCCTCTGGAAACACCATATATTTT.